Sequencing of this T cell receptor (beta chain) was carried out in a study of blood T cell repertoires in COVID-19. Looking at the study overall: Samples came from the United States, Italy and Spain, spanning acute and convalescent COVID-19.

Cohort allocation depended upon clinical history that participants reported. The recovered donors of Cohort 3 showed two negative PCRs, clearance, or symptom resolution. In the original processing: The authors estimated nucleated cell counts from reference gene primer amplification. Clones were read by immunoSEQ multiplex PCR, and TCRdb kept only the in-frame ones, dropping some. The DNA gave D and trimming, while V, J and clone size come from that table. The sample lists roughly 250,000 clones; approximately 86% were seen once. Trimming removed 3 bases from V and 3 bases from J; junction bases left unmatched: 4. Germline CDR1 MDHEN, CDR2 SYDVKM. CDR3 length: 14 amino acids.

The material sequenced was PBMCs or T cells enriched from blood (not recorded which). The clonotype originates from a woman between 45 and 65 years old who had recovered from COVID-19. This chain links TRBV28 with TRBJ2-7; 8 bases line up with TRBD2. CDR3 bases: TGTGCCAGCAGTTTCAGCGGGAGTATCTACGAGCAGTACTTC. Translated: CASSFSGSIYEQYF. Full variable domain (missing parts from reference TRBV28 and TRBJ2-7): DVKVTQSSRYLVKRTGEKVFLECVQDMDHENMFWYRQDPGLGLRLIYFSYDVKMKEKGDIPEGYSVSREKKERFSLILESASTNQTSMYLCASSFSGSIYEQYFGPGTRLTVT.